This T cell receptor beta chain was identified during a study of control samples from healthy donors and cancer patients. V was cut by 7 bases and J by 4 bases, with 6 bases left in between. The germline V gene has CDR1 SGHDT and CDR2 YYEEEE. This CDR3 contains 11 residues. Some clones are missing from TCRdb's copy, which holds only in-frame ones; the method was immunoSEQ multiplex PCR. The sample consists of tens of thousands of clones, roughly 80% of them appearing once. Input material: PBMCs. The V and J genes are TRBV5-6 and TRBJ2-1; D uncertain. The sequence was obtained from a woman between 45 and 60 years old with lung cancer. The CDR3 bases are TGTGCCAGCTCTAGTTACAATGAGCAGTTCTTC. Translation: CASSSYNEQFF.